This T cell receptor (beta chain) was sequenced in a study of T cells after yellow fever vaccination. The V end was cut by 3 bases, the J end by 5 bases, with 8 bases between. This CDR3 region has 13 residues. Germline values: CDR1 LNHDA, CDR2 SQIVND (reference sequence). Ten or more counts support this clonotype. The antigen is unknown. TCR cDNA, made by 5'RACE template switching, carried an added universal primer site and UMIs. MiXCR, applied by TCRdb to the 5' RACE reads, yields one record per CDR3 protein. The sample contains over 100,000 distinct CDR3 sequences, roughly 8.4% of which appear only once. Findings and caveats of the study: A large majority of primary-vaccination clones showed up again after the booster (approximately 96% CD4, around 90% CD8). Shared CD4/CD8 clonotypes were a small share, likely from convergent recombination.

The sequence was obtained from a young man who received the YFV17D yellow fever vaccine. Material: CD8+ T cells sorted from PBMCs, obtained 45 days after the yellow fever booster vaccination. The chain couples TRBV19 to TRBJ2-1; no clear D gene. CDR3 nucleotides: TGTGCCAGTAGTATCAGCTTGGACAATGAGCAGTTCTTC. Its translation is CASSISLDNEQFF.